These 7 T cell receptor beta chains came from one sample sequenced in a study of cytomegalovirus exposure and HLA in healthy donors. Libraries were prepared by immunoSEQ multiplex PCR; TCRdb keeps only in-frame clonotypes and omits some of them. This sample has more than 110,000 clones, with 70% to 90% found just once. The sequenced sample consisted of PBMCs. These receptors all stem from a woman between 18 and 29 years old in good health and CMV-seropositive.

CDR3 loop: CASSLLEMRGNTIYF. In DNA, the CDR3 is TGTGCCAGCAGCTTACTGGAGATGAGGGGAAACACCATATATTTT. V gene TRBV7-9 combines with J gene TRBJ1-3; D gene unclear. The V end was cut by 2 bases, the J end by 4 bases, with 12 bases between. The CDR3 has 15 amino acids. Germline CDR1 SEHNR, CDR2 FQNEAQ (reference sequence).

The chain uses TRBV4-3 and TRBJ1-1; 9 bases match TRBD1. The J segment lost 3 bases and the V segment lost 4 bases, leaving 6 bases of the junction unmatched. Germline V gives CDR1 LGHNA, CDR2 YSLEER. The length of the CDR3 is 15 residues. The CDR3 coding sequence is TGCGCCAGCAGCCCGACAGGGGGTCGACACACTGAAGCTTTCTTT. It codes for CASSPTGGRHTEAFF.

This chain links TRBV30 with TRBJ1-1; no clear D gene. The V end lost 2 bases, the J end lost 1 base, and 5 bases lay between the germline ends. The CDR3 is 12 amino acids. Germline values: CDR1 GTSNPN, CDR2 SVGIG (reference sequence). The CDR3 coding sequence is TGTGCCTGGAGTCCCCAGAACACTGAAGCTTTCTTT. Translating it yields CAWSPQNTEAFF.

The chain links TRBV2 to TRBJ2-5; a weak D match, TRBD2 (6 bases). The CDR3 is made up of 13 amino acids. CDR1 and CDR2 from the germline V gene are SNHLY and FYNNEI. V was pared by 10 bases and J by 5 bases, with 17 bases between. CDR3 region: CATGKGLGETQYF. CDR3 DNA sequence: TGTGCCACAGGGAAGGGACTCGGGGAGACCCAGTACTTC.

A note on this clone: One end of the junction fails to match germline, which may point to a read error. The rearrangement joins TRBV30 to TRBJ2-7; 15 bases fit TRBD2. Germline V gene data show CDR1 as GTSNPN and CDR2 as SVGIG (reference sequence). This CDR3 has 12 amino acids. In nucleotides, the CDR3 is TGTGCCTGGAGCGGGACTAGCGGGAGGATCCACTTC. Translating gives CAWSGTSGRIHF.

Concerning this clone itself: A read error may account for a junction end that differs from germline. The chain employs TRBV27 and TRBJ2-7, with a possible D match to TRBD1 (6 bases). This CDR3 is built from 18 residues. Germline V gives CDR1 MNHEY, CDR2 SMNVEV (reference sequence). This CDR3 is CASSPTQGSPLGHYVQYF. The CDR3 coding sequence is TGTGCCAGCAGTCCAACACAGGGTTCCCCCCTCGGGCACTACGTGCAGTACTTC.

This chain uses TRBV11-1 with TRBJ2-1; D might be TRBD2 (5 bases). V shed 4 bases and J shed 0 bases, with 13 bases lying between them. CDR3 size: 16 residues. The germline gives CDR1 SGHAT, CDR2 FQDESV (reference sequence). This CDR3 is CASSSKGLLSYNEQFF. The CDR3 nucleotides are TGTGCCAGCAGCTCGAAAGGACTCCTCTCCTACAATGAGCAGTTCTTC.